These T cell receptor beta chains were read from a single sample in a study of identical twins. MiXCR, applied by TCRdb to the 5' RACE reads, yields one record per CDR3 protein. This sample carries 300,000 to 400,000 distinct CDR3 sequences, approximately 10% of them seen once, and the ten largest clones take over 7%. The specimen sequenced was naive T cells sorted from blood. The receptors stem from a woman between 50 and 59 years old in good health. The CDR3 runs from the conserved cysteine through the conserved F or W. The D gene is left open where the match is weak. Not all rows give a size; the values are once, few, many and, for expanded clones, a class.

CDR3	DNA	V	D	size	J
CASSFVGGIEYNEQFF	TGTGCCAGCAGTTTTGTGGGGGGAATCGAGTACAATGAGCAGTTCTTC	TRBV27	-	many	TRBJ2-1
CAGDTFLNEQFF	TGTGCCGGGGACACTTTTCTCAATGAGCAGTTCTTC	TRBV25-1	-	few	TRBJ2-1
CASSLEGSGRLGEQFF	TGTGCCAGCAGCTTAGAGGGTAGCGGGAGACTGGGTGAGCAGTTCTTC	TRBV7-6	TRBD2	few	TRBJ2-1
CASSYLPWGGTEAFF	TGTGCCAGCAGCTACCTCCCATGGGGGGGCACTGAAGCTTTCTTT	TRBV6-5	-	-	TRBJ1-1
CASSQDLAGGSYEQYF	TGTGCCAGCAGCCAAGACTTAGCGGGAGGGTCCTACGAGCAGTACTTC	TRBV4-2	TRBD2	many	TRBJ2-7
CASSLPPGSGNTIYF	TGTGCCAGCAGCTTACCTCCGGGGTCTGGAAACACCATATATTTT	TRBV7-8	-	-	TRBJ1-3
CSAVTGYAGELFF	TGCAGTGCTGTGACAGGGTATGCCGGGGAGCTGTTTTTT	TRBV20-1	TRBD1	many	TRBJ2-2
CASSEGGSGYGYTF	TGTGCCAGCAGCGAGGGGGGCAGCGGTTATGGCTACACCTTC	TRBV9	-	few	TRBJ1-2
CASSRRDWPEDTQYF	TGTGCCAGCAGTAGAAGGGACTGGCCAGAAGATACGCAGTATTTT	TRBV27	-	many	TRBJ2-3
CASSLAWQETQYF	TGTGCCAGCAGCTTAGCATGGCAAGAGACCCAGTACTTC	TRBV11-2	-	few	TRBJ2-5
CASSFQRIDTQYF	TGCGCCAGCAGCTTCCAGCGGATAGATACGCAGTATTTT	TRBV5-1	-	few	TRBJ2-3
CASCLKSTDTQYF	TGTGCCAGCTGTCTGAAAAGCACAGATACGCAGTATTTT	TRBV12-3/TRBV12-4	-	-	TRBJ2-3
CASSLTSTVRNEQFF	TGCGCCAGCAGCTTGACGTCGACAGTACGCAATGAGCAGTTCTTC	TRBV5-1	-	many	TRBJ2-1
CSAYVQGAGNTEAFF	TGCAGTGCTTACGTACAGGGGGCCGGGAACACTGAAGCTTTCTTT	TRBV20-1	TRBD1	few	TRBJ1-1
CASSARDVNTDTQYF	TGTGCCAGCTCCGCGAGGGACGTAAACACAGATACGCAGTATTTT	TRBV18	-	-	TRBJ2-3
CSLTGQGGDTQYF	TGCAGCCTAACAGGGCAGGGGGGGGATACGCAGTATTTT	TRBV29-1	-	many	TRBJ2-3
CASSSEGGLGTEAFF	TGCGCCAGCAGCTCGGAGGGGGGCCTGGGCACTGAAGCTTTCTTT	TRBV5-1	-	-	TRBJ1-1
CSVGRVAGESTDTQYF	TGCAGCGTTGGGAGGGTTGCGGGGGAGAGCACAGATACGCAGTATTTT	TRBV29-1	TRBD2	-	TRBJ2-3
CASSLAGDSEAFF	TGTGCCAGCAGCTTAGCGGGGGACTCCGAAGCTTTCTTT	TRBV7-9	-	many	TRBJ1-1
CASSFTRTNTEAFF	TGCGCCAGCAGCTTTACCAGGACAAACACTGAAGCTTTCTTT	TRBV5-1	-	many	TRBJ1-1
CASSQEFGAQTEAFF	TGTGCCAGCAGCCAAGAGTTCGGGGCTCAAACTGAAGCTTTCTTT	TRBV14	-	-	TRBJ1-1
CASNPGQGALPAFF	TGTGCCAGTAACCCCGGACAGGGGGCCCTCCCAGCTTTCTTT	TRBV19	TRBD1	-	TRBJ1-1